Sequencing of this TCR beta chain was carried out in a study of technical replicates of blood from several donors. Repertoires were generated with immunoSEQ multiplex PCR, while TCRdb's copy carries only in-frame clones and drops some. The profile shows around 30,000 clones, more than 80% of them singletons. This clone was recorded once. CDR3 length: 16 residues. Trimming left V 0 bases short and J 2 bases short, with 13 bases between. In germline, CDR1 is LNHNV, CDR2 YYDKDF (reference sequence). The V gene is TRBV15, the J gene TRBJ1-2; a weak D match, TRBD1 (6 bases). This TCR derives from a human donor in good health. Some clones in this sample may be carry-over from other donors' samples. The sample taken for sequencing was PBMCs. CDR3 sequence reads: CATSRDFRDRNYGYTF. CDR3 nucleotides: TGTGCCACCAGCAGAGATTTTCGCGACAGGAACTATGGCTACACCTTC.